Listed below are T cell receptor beta chains from one sample, sequenced in a study of OX40 agonist ivuxolimab in advanced cancers. The table came from immunoSEQ multiplex PCR; TCRdb's copy has only in-frame clones and leaves some out. The sample lists 20,000 to 30,000 clones; about nine tenths were seen once. The sequencing here drew on CD4+ or CD8+ T cells sorted from blood, taken in a trial of the OX40 agonist ivuxolimab. Source of these receptors: an adult with an advanced solid tumor such as melanoma, head and neck, liver or kidney cancer. Both conserved end residues are part of each CDR3. A D gene is named only where the DNA matches it firmly. The size of a clone is reported for some rows only, either as once, few or many, or as a class for expanded clones.

clone_size j_call d_call v_call cdr3_nt cdr3_aa
NA TRBJ2-2 NA TRBV5-1 TGCGCCAGCAGGGGGTTTCAGAACACCGGGGAGCTGTTTTTT CASRGFQNTGELFF
few TRBJ1-5 NA TRBV4-1 TGCGCCAGCAGCCCACAGGGTTGGGATCAGCCCCAGCATTTT CASSPQGWDQPQHF
once TRBJ1-2 NA TRBV27 TGTGCCAGCAGTTTATCGGTCTCTCGTGGCTACACCTTC CASSLSVSRGYTF
NA TRBJ1-2 NA TRBV5-4 TGTGCCAGCAGCCTCCTCGGGAATGGCTACACCTTC CASSLLGNGYTF
NA TRBJ2-7 TRBD2 TRBV2 TGTGCCAGCAGTGAAGGGACTAGCGGGAGTGGCTCCTACGAGCAGTACTTC CASSEGTSGSGSYEQYF
NA TRBJ1-1 NA TRBV5-4 TGTGCCAGCAACCCTGAGCCGGGTGACACTGAAGCTTTCTTT CASNPEPGDTEAFF
NA TRBJ2-2 NA TRBV15 TGTGCCACCAGCAGAGGTACACAGCAAAACACCGGGGAGCTGTTTTTT CATSRGTQQNTGELFF
NA TRBJ2-5 NA TRBV6-8 TGTGCCAGCAGTTACCCGAGACAGTTGGAGCAAGAGACCCAGTACTTC CASSYPRQLEQETQYF
NA TRBJ2-3 NA TRBV6-4 TGTGCCAGCAGTGACTCCGGTGCCCAAGGAGACCTTCCTAGCACAGATACGCAGTATTTT CASSDSGAQGDLPSTDTQYF
NA TRBJ2-3 TRBD2 TRBV30 TGTGCCTGGAGCTCGGGACTAGTCCCCACAGATACGCAGTATTTT CAWSSGLVPTDTQYF
NA TRBJ2-7 TRBD1 TRBV28 TGTGCCAGCAGTCCCCAAACACGGGACAGGGGGAACGAGCAGTACTTC CASSPQTRDRGNEQYF
once TRBJ2-1 TRBD1 TRBV13 TGTGCCAGCAGCTATACAGGGGACCTTGAGTACAATGAGCAGTTCTTC CASSYTGDLEYNEQFF
NA TRBJ1-2 NA TRBV29-1 TGCAGCGTTGAAGATTATCCCGGGCATGGCTACACCTTC CSVEDYPGHGYTF
NA TRBJ2-3 TRBD2 TRBV5-6 TGTGCCAGCAGCTCTCAATTGGGGCGGGGGGTCCCTAGGACGCAGTATTTT CASSSQLGRGVPRTQYF
NA TRBJ2-1 TRBD1 TRBV30 TGTGCCTGGAGCGACGTCAGGGGGCATTACAATGAGCAGTTCTTC CAWSDVRGHYNEQFF
NA TRBJ2-7 NA TRBV6-6 TGTGCCAGCAGCCTAACTACCTACGAGCAGTACTTC CASSLTTYEQYF
NA TRBJ1-1 TRBD1 TRBV10-3 TGTGCCATCAGTGGCATAGGGGGCCCGAACACTGAAGCTTTCTTT CAISGIGGPNTEAFF
NA TRBJ1-2 TRBD1 TRBV12-5 TGTGCTAGCATCACAGGGGAGGGATTCGGGGGTGGCTACACCTTC CASITGEGFGGGYTF
NA TRBJ1-1 NA TRBV11-2 TGTGCCAGCAGCTTATTCAGCCATTCCGGGACTGAAGCTTTCTTT CASSLFSHSGTEAFF
NA TRBJ1-2 TRBD1 TRBV27 TGTGCCAGCAGTTTAAGGACAGGGAATGGCTACACCTTC CASSLRTGNGYTF
once TRBJ1-5 NA TRBV7-9 TGTGCCAGCAGTTCCAGGGGAAGCAATCAGCCCCAGCATTTT CASSSRGSNQPQHF
NA TRBJ2-7 NA TRBV5-5 TGTGCCAGCAGCCCTCAACCAGGGGTTTCCTACGAGCAGTACTTC CASSPQPGVSYEQYF